One T cell receptor beta chain is described in this entry. Its target is unknown. One end of the junction does not line up with germline, which may come from a read error. The data were obtained in a study of blood T cells in healthy people across ages. Primed by a sample-barcoded 5' primer and a J-beta primer mix, a second PCR proceeded for about 6 to 12 cycles. In TCRdb, the 5' RACE reads were re-called with MiXCR into one record per CDR3 protein. The table has more than 700,000 distinct CDR3 sequences, about 55% seen once. Study results and caveats: Fewer expanded clones and more diversity marked long-lived versus aged donors. CMV status of donors was not determined, possibly confounding expanded clonotype changes.

The receptor was isolated from a man of 80 years or more in good health. The sequenced sample was blood.

CDR3 amino acids: CTSSQVQPAQNIQYF. CDR3 DNA sequence: TGCACCAGCAGCCAAGTCCAGCCGGCCCAGAACATTCAGTACTTC. The chain carries TRBV4-1 and TRBJ2-4; D is unresolved. Germline CDR1 reads MGHRA; CDR2 reads YSYEKL. This CDR3 has 15 amino acids.